The 24 T cell receptor beta chains reported below all come from one sample, sequenced in a study of blood T cell repertoires in COVID-19. Sequencing was performed with immunoSEQ multiplex PCR; in TCRdb, only in-frame clones are kept and a portion is missing. The sample lists 200,000 to 250,000 clones, roughly 80% seen once, with less than 9.5% in the top ten. Sequenced material: peripheral blood. The receptors were sampled from a woman aged 80 or older with COVID-19, enrolled during active disease.

The CDR3 DNA reads as TGTGCCAGCAGTGAAATGAGAAGCTCCTACGAGCAGTACTTC. Translated, it gives CASSEMRSSYEQYF. The V and J genes are TRBV2 and TRBJ2-7, with D unclear. Per the germline V gene, CDR1 is SNHLY and CDR2 is FYNNEI. Trimming pared 2 bases from V and 0 bases from J, leaving 8 bases between. The CDR3 sequence is 14 residues long.

The chain uses TRBV5-1 and TRBJ2-3, with TRBD1 matching over 8 bases. CDR3 length equals 17 residues. V shed 3 bases and J 6 bases; nucleotides not matched to a gene: 15. CDR1 and CDR2 (germline): SGHRS, YFSETQ. The CDR3 DNA reads TGCGCCAGCAGCTCTCCCGGACAGGGAAAGGGGTTGGATACGCAGTATTTT. The encoded protein is CASSSPGQGKGLDTQYF.

In the case of this clone: This CDR3 is also generated by other DNA sequences in the sample. The chain couples TRBV5-1 to TRBJ1-3, with D maybe TRBD1 (6 bases). This CDR3 contains 15 residues. Germline-derived CDR1 and CDR2 are SGHRS and YFSETQ. Trimming removed 0 bases at V and 2 bases at J, with 9 bases between. CDR3 region: CASSLETGAGNTIYF. The CDR3 nucleotides read TGCGCCAGCAGCTTGGAGACAGGCGCTGGAAACACCATATATTTT.

The sample holds a few counts of this clone. The rearrangement joins TRBV10-3 to TRBJ2-1; the match to TRBD1 covers 11 bases. Per germline, CDR1 ENHRY and CDR2 SYGVKD. This CDR3 has 14 amino acids. Trimming at V came to 6 bases and at J to 8 bases, leaving 6 bases not matched to a gene. CDR3 bases: TGTGCCATCAGAGAGGACAGGGGGCGAGATGAGCAGTTCTTC. Protein sequence: CAIREDRGRDEQFF.

The chain recombines TRBV9 with TRBJ1-4; D remains ambiguous. Germline CDR1 SGDLS, CDR2 YYNGEE. The CDR3 spans 16 residues. Trimming stripped 0 bases from V and 8 bases from J, with 17 bases between. CDR3 DNA: TGTGCCAGCAGCGTAGCTATCGGGGAGAGCGGCGAAAAACTGTTTTTT. It yields the protein CASSVAIGESGEKLFF.

The chain recombines TRBV6-2 or TRBV6-3 with TRBJ2-6; D remains unclear. The germline V gene encodes CDR1 MNHEY and CDR2 SVGEGT. CDR3 length: 19 residues. V was pared by 4 bases and J by 6 bases, with 25 bases between. Here the CDR3 reads CASSSRSAGNIPAANVLTF. DNA for the CDR3: TGTGCCAGCAGTTCGCGATCGGCAGGTAATATCCCTGCGGCCAACGTCCTGACTTTC.

This clone was observed a single time. The V gene is TRBV11-2, the J gene TRBJ2-1; weak D call: TRBD2 (6 bases). V lost 2 bases and J 5 bases, leaving 16 bases between the germline ends. CDR3 length equals 16 residues. Looked up from germline, CDR1 is SGHAT and CDR2 is FQNNGV. The CDR3 loop is CASSLLRGPGDNEQFF. CDR3 DNA: TGTGCCAGCAGCTTACTGCGGGGCCCGGGGGACAATGAGCAGTTCTTC.

The chain carries TRBV7-2 and TRBJ1-5, with D possibly matching TRBD1 (6 bases). Per germline, CDR1 SGHTA and CDR2 FQGNSA. The V gene lost 5 bases and the J gene lost 0 bases, with 11 bases spanning the gap. This CDR3 is 15 amino acids long. The CDR3 spells CASSLRGNSNQPQHF. DNA of the CDR3: TGTGCCAGCAGCCTCAGGGGAAATAGCAATCAGCCCCAGCATTTT.

The chain combines TRBV3-1 (or the pseudogene TRBV3-2) with TRBJ1-1; unclear D gene. V gave up 1 base and J gave up 5 bases, with 8 bases separating them. CDR1 LGHDT and CDR2 YNNKEL come from the germline V gene (reference sequence). The CDR3 extends over 13 amino acids. CDR3 protein: CASSQVERTEAFF. The DNA of the CDR3 is TGTGCCAGCAGCCAAGTGGAGCGGACTGAAGCTTTCTTT.

This chain links TRBV15 with TRBJ2-7, with 10 bases matching TRBD2. The germline CDR1 and CDR2 sequences are LNHNV and YYDKDF (reference sequence). V gave up 1 base and J gave up 3 bases; unmatched junction bases: 6. This CDR3 has 16 residues. The CDR3 sequence is CATSRGRTSGNYEQYF. CDR3 nucleotides: TGTGCCACCAGCAGAGGCCGGACTAGCGGAAACTACGAGCAGTACTTC.

The chain joins TRBV4-3 to TRBJ2-1; 7 bases align to TRBD2. There are 14 residues in the CDR3. Germline trimming cut 1 base from V and 10 bases from J; bases unmatched to any gene: 7. Germline V CDR1 and CDR2: LGHNA, YSLEER. In DNA, the CDR3 is TGCGCCAGCAGCCAAGTTGCGGGAGTCAGAGAGCAGTTCTTC. The encoded protein is CASSQVAGVREQFF.

The rearrangement joins TRBV10-3 to TRBJ1-1; 11 bases map to TRBD1. V lost 6 bases to trimming and J lost 4 bases; unmatched junction nucleotides: 1. Germline CDR1 and CDR2: ENHRY and SYGVKD. The CDR3 loop spans 13 amino acids. CDR3: CAIRGTGGTEAFF. CDR3 DNA sequence: TGTGCCATCAGAGGGACAGGGGGCACTGAAGCTTTCTTT.

This chain links TRBV14 with TRBJ2-6; D is perhaps TRBD2 (6 bases). The CDR3 spans 18 residues. Germline lookup yields CDR1 SGHDN and CDR2 FVKESK. V was pared by 3 bases and J by 0 bases, with 15 bases between. The CDR3 DNA is TGTGCCAGCAGCCAGCGACGGGGACTGAGCTCTGGGGCCAACGTCCTGACTTTC. Protein sequence: CASSQRRGLSSGANVLTF.

The chain has TRBV7-6 and TRBJ1-5; 7 positions agree with TRBD1. The V gene's germline CDR1 is SGHVS and CDR2 FNYEAQ. The CDR3 contains 14 residues. V lost 4 bases to trimming and J lost 6 bases; unmatched junction nucleotides: 6. CDR3 nucleotides: TGTGCCAGCAGCTCGACAGGGAACGGTCAGCCCCAGCATTTT. Translating gives CASSSTGNGQPQHF.

The V and J genes are TRBV7-9 and TRBJ2-1; tentative D call: TRBD1 (6 bases). Germline V gene sequence: CDR1 SEHNR, CDR2 FQNEAQ (reference sequence). Trimming removed 1 base from V and 7 bases from J, with 17 bases in between. This CDR3 is 16 amino acids long. CDR3 coding DNA: TGTGCCAGCAGCTTAGGGTGGGCAGGGGAAGGTAATGAGCAGTTCTTC. This sequence encodes CASSLGWAGEGNEQFF.

This clone was counted once. The CDR3 sequence: CASRGAARQINYGYTF. CDR3 sequence (DNA): TGTGCCAGCAGGGGGGCAGCGAGACAAATTAACTATGGCTACACCTTC. J is TRBJ1-2 and V is TRBV7-2; a possible D gene is TRBD1 (6 bases). The V end was cut by 6 bases, the J end by 1 base, with 18 bases between. There are 16 residues in the CDR3. CDR1 is SGHTA and CDR2 is FQGNSA in the germline V gene. Looking up the rest from reference TRBV7-2 and TRBJ1-2 gives the full variable domain: GAGVSQSPSNKVTEKGKDVELRCDPISGHTALYWYRQSLGQGLEFLIYFQGNSAPDKSGLPSDRFSAERTGGSVSTLTIQRTQQEDSAVYLCASRGAARQINYGYTFGSGTRLTVV.

V gene TRBV19 combines with J gene TRBJ2-5, with D uncertain. CDR3 length: 18 residues. V lost 3 bases and J 2 bases, leaving 22 bases between the germline ends. Germline CDR1 and CDR2: LNHDA and SQIVND (reference sequence). DNA for the CDR3: TGTGCCAGTAGTATGAGAGGAAAGCGATTGGGTACACAAGAGACCCAGTACTTC. Protein sequence: CASSMRGKRLGTQETQYF.

This chain joins TRBV6-4 and TRBJ2-2, with D tentatively TRBD1 (5 bases). This CDR3 has 13 residues. Germline V gene sequence: CDR1 MRHNA, CDR2 SNTAGT. V was pared by 8 bases and J by 3 bases, with 10 bases between. This CDR3 is CASGLGDTGELFF. The CDR3 DNA reads as TGTGCCAGCGGGCTAGGGGACACCGGGGAGCTGTTTTTT.

CDR3 DNA sequence: TGCGCCAGCAGCCAAGTAGGAGGAAGACCTGCGTACACCTTC. Residues: CASSQVGGRPAYTF. The chain uses TRBV4-3 and TRBJ1-2; no firm D call. Between the trimmed V and J ends, which lost 1 base and 11 bases, there was a span of 17 bases. CDR1 is LGHNA, CDR2 YSLEER, per germline. The length of the CDR3 is 14 residues.

This chain connects TRBV2 to TRBJ1-4; D call uncertain. Germline V lookup: CDR1 SNHLY, CDR2 FYNNEI. This CDR3 spans 12 amino acids. Trimming took 7 bases from V and 6 from J, leaving 9 bases between them. For the CDR3, the DNA is TGTGCCAGCACACGCTCAGATGAAAAACTGTTTTTT. As protein: CASTRSDEKLFF.

The gene calls are TRBV4-3 and TRBJ1-1, with unresolved D. There are 15 residues in the CDR3. Germline CDR1 LGHNA, CDR2 YSLEER. The V and J ends lost 0 bases and 4 bases respectively, with 12 bases between them. In DNA form, the CDR3 reads TGCGCCAGCAGCCAAGAATACTCCGTCGGCACTGAAGCTTTCTTT. Its protein is CASSQEYSVGTEAFF.

The chain recombines TRBV19 with TRBJ1-2; the D is unclear. Trimming removed 7 bases from V and 4 bases from J, with 16 bases in between. The CDR3 spans 14 residues. CDR1 is LNHDA and CDR2 is SQIVND in the germline V gene (reference sequence). The CDR3 bases are TGTGCCAGTAAGAGGGCCGCGGCGGGCTATGGCTACACCTTC. Translated, it gives CASKRAAAGYGYTF.

This clone was counted ten times or more. The chain carries TRBV10-3 and TRBJ1-2; D unclear. V was clipped by 5 bases and J by 6 bases, with 16 bases between them. This CDR3 region has 14 residues. Germline CDR1 ENHRY, CDR2 SYGVKD. The CDR3 nucleotides read TGTGCCATCAGTACTCGCGTCACAGATCATGGCTACACCTTC. It is translated as CAISTRVTDHGYTF.

The sample holds one count of this clone. Other DNA sequences in the sample encode the same CDR3. The chain carries TRBV5-1 and TRBJ1-1; D may be TRBD1 (5 bases). The ends were cut back, 2 bases at V and 1 base at J, with 9 bases in the middle. The CDR3 is 14 residues long. Germline assignment: CDR1 SGHRS and CDR2 YFSETQ. The CDR3 DNA follows: TGCGCCAGCAGCTTTCAGGGCGGGAACACTGAAGCTTTCTTT. Protein product: CASSFQGGNTEAFF.